The 21 T cell receptor beta chains presented below share a single source sample, sequenced in a study of response to subunit inactivated influenza vaccine. MiXCR was run by TCRdb on the RT-PCR reads, yielding one entry per CDR3 protein. The sample lists 750,000 to 850,000 distinct CDR3 sequences, around 20% occurring once. The specimen was PBMCs from blood, collected 4 to 6 days after vaccination. The receptors stem from a man aged 50-59 years who received an inactivated influenza vaccine.

This clonotype was seen more than once but under ten times. The chain couples TRBV7-2 to TRBJ2-3, with a tentative D call TRBD2 (6 bases). Germline CDR1 is SGHTA and CDR2 is FQGNSA. Trimming removed 1 base from V and 2 bases from J, with 10 bases in between. The CDR3 is 15 residues long. The CDR3 DNA reads TGTGCCAGCAGCTTAGTAGGACTAATCACAGATACGCAGTATTTT. The encoded protein is CASSLVGLITDTQYF. The full variable domain, completed using reference TRBV7-2 and TRBJ2-3, is GAGVSQSPSNKVTEKGKDVELRCDPISGHTALYWYRQSLGQGLEFLIYFQGNSAPDKSGLPSDRFSAERTGGSVSTLTIQRTQQEDSAVYLCASSLVGLITDTQYFGPGTRLTVL.

The genes are TRBV13 and TRBJ2-3; tentatively, D is TRBD1 or TRBD2 (5 bases each). The CDR3 length is 16 residues. CDR1 and CDR2 (germline): PRHDT, FYEKMQ (reference sequence). V was pared by 1 base and J by 2 bases, with 13 bases between. DNA of the CDR3: TGTGCCAGCAGCTTAGTGGCAGGGACGTACACAGATACGCAGTATTTT. It is translated as CASSLVAGTYTDTQYF.

This clonotype was observed a few times. This rearrangement joins TRBV10-1 to TRBJ1-2; D remains ambiguous. Per germline, CDR1 WNHNN and CDR2 SYGVQD (reference sequence). The CDR3 extends over 13 amino acids. With 8 bases removed from V and 8 bases from J, the gap between germline ends came to 18 bases. The CDR3 nucleotides are TGCGCCAGCTCGGACGGATCCTTTAAGGGCTACACCTTC. The encoded protein is CASSDGSFKGYTF.

The V gene is TRBV25-1, the J gene TRBJ1-4, with D possibly being TRBD1 (6 bases). Trimming removed 8 bases at V and 4 bases at J, with 17 bases between. The CDR3 has 15 amino acids. Germline assignment: CDR1 MGHDK and CDR2 SYGVNS. CDR3 sequence: CASGTTGAGNEKLFF. In DNA, the CDR3 is TGTGCCAGCGGCACCACGGGGGCGGGTAATGAAAAACTGTTTTTT.

This clonotype was found a few times. The genes are TRBV7-2 and TRBJ2-5; tentatively, D is TRBD1 (5 bases). CDR1 and CDR2 from the germline V gene are SGHTA and FQGNSA. This CDR3 is built from 12 residues. V dropped 8 bases and J dropped 2 bases, with 9 bases sitting between them. The CDR3 nucleotides read TGTGCCAGCGGGGCCAGGCAAGAGACCCAGTACTTC. Translated, it gives CASGARQETQYF. The variable domain in full, completed from reference TRBV7-2 and TRBJ2-5, reads GAGVSQSPSNKVTEKGKDVELRCDPISGHTALYWYRQSLGQGLEFLIYFQGNSAPDKSGLPSDRFSAERTGGSVSTLTIQRTQQEDSAVYLCASGARQETQYFGPGTRLLVL.

The chain has TRBV11-2 and TRBJ2-3; 14 positions agree with TRBD2. Per the germline V gene, CDR1 is SGHAT and CDR2 is FQNNGV. J gave up 6 bases and V 3 bases, and 5 bases lay outside the gene matches. The CDR3 covers 16 residues. In DNA, the CDR3 is TGTGCCAGCAGCTTCGGGACTAGCGGGGGCCCCGATACGCAGTATTTT. This encodes CASSFGTSGGPDTQYF.

V and J are TRBV12-3 or TRBV12-4 and TRBJ1-1; 9 bases are shared with TRBD1. This CDR3 contains 16 residues. V lost 5 bases, J lost 0 bases, and 7 bases stayed unmatched. The CDR3, as DNA: TGTGCCAGCAGTCCCGGGACAGGGCGGATGAACACTGAAGCTTTCTTT. Protein product: CASSPGTGRMNTEAFF.

This clonotype was found a few times. The chain carries TRBV10-3 and TRBJ2-5, with 10 bases matching TRBD2. Looked up from germline, CDR1 is ENHRY and CDR2 is SYGVKD. Losses at the gene ends were 4 bases for V and 0 bases for J; bases not matched to a gene: 2. CDR3 length equals 15 residues. The CDR3 nucleotides read TGTGCCATCAGTGTTAGCGGGGGGTACCAAGAGACCCAGTACTTC. The encoded protein is CAISVSGGYQETQYF.

This clonotype was observed a handful of times. This chain links TRBV28 with TRBJ2-3; D uncertain. The length of the CDR3 is 12 residues. CDR1 MDHEN and CDR2 SYDVKM come from the germline V gene. V shed 4 bases and J shed 4 bases, with 6 bases lying between them. In DNA form, the CDR3 reads TGTGCCAGCAGTTCGGTGCCAGATACGCAGTATTTT. Its translation: CASSSVPDTQYF.

This clonotype was counted ten times or more. The rearrangement uses TRBV12-3 or TRBV12-4 and TRBJ2-1; 8 nucleotides align to TRBD2. The CDR3 contains 14 residues. Germline trimming cut 7 bases from V and 10 bases from J; bases unmatched to any gene: 12. This chain's CDR3 is CASTPTSAGEEQFF. DNA of the CDR3: TGTGCCAGCACCCCGACTAGCGCGGGGGAGGAGCAGTTCTTC.

This clonotype was observed a few times. The chain employs TRBV10-2 and TRBJ2-5, with 12 positions matching TRBD2. The CDR3 sequence is 15 residues long. The germline V gene encodes CDR1 WSHSY and CDR2 SAAADI. The junction had 4 bases not matched to a gene; V was cut back by 2 bases and J by 6 bases. CDR3 sequence reads: CASSEASGGGKTQYF. The CDR3 DNA is TGCGCCAGCAGTGAGGCTAGCGGGGGGGGTAAGACCCAGTACTTC.

The V call is TRBV20-1, the J call TRBJ1-1; 8 nucleotides agree with TRBD1. Germline CDR1 DFQATT, CDR2 SNEGSKA (reference sequence). This CDR3 has 13 amino acids. The trim removed 6 bases at V and 2 bases at J, leaving 5 bases unmatched. The CDR3 region is CSAHRGGNTEAFF. Here the CDR3 DNA reads TGCAGTGCCCACAGGGGGGGAAACACTGAAGCTTTCTTT.

This clonotype was seen at least ten times. The chain links TRBV11-2 to TRBJ1-6; D remains unclear. V was cut by 1 base and J by 10 bases, with 17 bases left in between. Per germline, CDR1 SGHAT and CDR2 FQNNGV. The CDR3 totals 16 residues. CDR3 DNA sequence: TGTGCCAGCAGCTTAGTAGCCCTAGGTGGCGGGTCACCCCTCCACTTT. Translation gives CASSLVALGGGSPLHF.

This clonotype was detected many times. This rearrangement joins TRBV5-5 to TRBJ2-7, with TRBD1 matching over 8 bases. Looked up from germline, CDR1 is SGHKS and CDR2 is YYEKEE (reference sequence). The CDR3 covers 15 residues. Unmatched junction bases numbered 7, after V lost 3 bases and J lost 2 bases. CDR3 bases: TGTGCCAGCAGCTCCTGGACAGGGATCACCTACGAGCAGTACTTC. The encoded protein is CASSSWTGITYEQYF.

This clonotype was detected a few times. The chain uses TRBV18 and TRBJ1-6; no clear D gene. The germline gives CDR1 KGHSH, CDR2 LQKENI. Trimming pared 0 bases from V and 10 bases from J, leaving 4 bases between. CDR3 length equals 12 residues. The CDR3 protein is CASSPPMSPLHF. The DNA of the CDR3 is TGTGCCAGCTCACCACCAATGTCACCCCTCCACTTT.

In this sample, this clonotype turned up a few times. V and J are TRBV20-1 and TRBJ2-7; D is ambiguous. The CDR3 consists of 13 residues. Germline V lookup: CDR1 DFQATT, CDR2 SNEGSKA (reference sequence). Trimming removed 6 bases at V and 1 base at J, with 13 bases between. CDR3 protein: CSAKSPLSYEQYF. The DNA for the CDR3 is TGCAGTGCCAAATCGCCTTTGTCCTACGAGCAGTACTTC.

This chain uses TRBV7-2 with TRBJ1-5, with D uncertain. Germline CDR1 is SGHTA and CDR2 is FQGNSA. The CDR3 consists of 15 residues. Trimming took 3 bases from V and 6 from J, leaving 15 bases between them. The CDR3 DNA sequence: TGTGCCAGCAGCTTGGCGGGAGGTTTGGGTCAGCCCCAGCATTTT. Its protein product is CASSLAGGLGQPQHF.

This clonotype has more than one count but fewer than ten. V and J are TRBV11-2 and TRBJ2-2, with D perhaps assigned TRBD1 or TRBD2 (5 bases each). Between the trimmed V and J ends, which lost 5 bases and 7 bases, there was a span of 23 bases. The CDR3 is made up of 17 amino acids. Germline V gene data show CDR1 as SGHAT and CDR2 as FQNNGV. The CDR3 DNA reads TGTGCCAGCAGCCGAACAACGAGGGGACCTCGTCACGGGGAGCTGTTTTTT. Its protein product is CASSRTTRGPRHGELFF.

The V gene is TRBV5-1, the J gene TRBJ1-4; D not resolved. The CDR3 extends over 15 amino acids. Trimming removed 1 base from V and 3 bases from J, with 10 bases in between. Germline V gene sequence: CDR1 SGHRS, CDR2 YFSETQ. The CDR3 sequence is CASSLWTGSNEKLFF. The CDR3 DNA reads as TGCGCCAGCAGCTTGTGGACGGGCTCTAATGAAAAACTGTTTTTT. Supplemented by reference TRBV5-1 and TRBJ1-4, the full variable domain reads KAGVTQTPRYLIKTRGQQVTLSCSPISGHRSVSWYQQTPGQGLQFLFEYFSETQRNKGNFPGRFSGRQFSNSRSEMNVSTLELGDSALYLCASSLWTGSNEKLFFGSGTQLSVL.

This clonotype was counted many times. The V and J genes are TRBV6-1 and TRBJ1-1; weak D call: TRBD1 (5 bases). V lost 5 bases and J lost 5, with 15 bases in between. Germline CDR1 and CDR2: MNHNS and SASEGT. This CDR3 is built from 14 residues. The CDR3 protein is CASSSPGGRTEAFF. Here the CDR3 DNA reads TGTGCCAGCAGTAGCCCCGGGGGTCGGACTGAAGCTTTCTTT.

This clonotype was detected only a few times. The V gene is TRBV7-9, the J gene TRBJ2-1; 7 bases line up with TRBD1. The V and J ends lost 5 bases and 7 bases, in that order; junction bases with no gene match: 14. The CDR3 is made up of 16 amino acids. Germline V gene lookup returns CDR1 SEHNR and CDR2 FQNEAQ (reference sequence). DNA of the CDR3: TGTGCCAGCAGCACCCAGGCTACAGGGGCTAGGAATGAGCAGTTCTTC. Encoded protein: CASSTQATGARNEQFF.